Included here is one T cell receptor (beta chain) sequence, with context. Noted time point: week 3, after first cycle of checkpoint inhibitor. Prior systemic cancer therapy, immunosuppressant use and other active malignancies excluded patients. Every bulk PBMC sample received the same 350 ng of DNA. Sequencing was performed with immunoSEQ multiplex PCR; in TCRdb, only in-frame clones are kept and a portion is missing. Found here are thousands of clones, around 90% of them singletons; the top ten hold over 5.5%. The data were obtained in a study of blood T cell dynamics during melanoma immunotherapy. Study overall: Metastatic melanoma patients received first-line pembrolizumab or nivolumab plus ipilimumab.

Germline CDR1 MNHNS, CDR2 SASEGT. This CDR3 has 17 residues. V shed 2 bases and J 0 bases; nucleotides not matched to a gene: 4. The chain uses TRBV6-1 and TRBJ2-3; 11 bases are a match to TRBD1. The TCR originated in a human donor with melanoma. This sample comprised blood, obtained from a patient treated with checkpoint blockade. CDR3 sequence reads: CASSELGTGGSTDTQYF. As DNA, the CDR3 is TGTGCCAGCAGTGAACTCGGGACAGGGGGGAGCACAGATACGCAGTATTTT.